These 10 T cell receptor beta chains share one sample of origin, sequenced in a study of T cells in Graves' hyperthyroidism and ophthalmopathy. The investigators amplified TCR beta CDR3 regions from RNA transcripts. The HTBI primer set drove a first-round RT-PCR of the TCR CDR3. TCRdb called the multiplex PCR reads again in MiXCR, with one record for every CDR3 protein. Of about 570,000 distinct CDR3 sequences listed, 46% were seen once; the top ten hold around 20%. The specimen was peripheral blood or thyroid tissue (not recorded which). These receptors all stem from an adult woman with Graves' disease, either hyperthyroidism or ophthalmopathy (not recorded which).

The chain uses TRBV7-9 and TRBJ2-5, with D maybe TRBD1 (6 bases). Germline assignment: CDR1 SEHNR and CDR2 FQNEAQ (reference sequence). The CDR3 is 15 amino acids. V was trimmed by 6 bases and J by 2 bases, leaving 16 bases between them. The CDR3 nucleotides read TGTGCCAGCAGTTCCATAACAGGGTTGCAAGAGACCCAGTACTTC. Protein product: CASSSITGLQETQYF.

This clonotype was recorded at least ten times. V is TRBV24-1 and J is TRBJ2-2; 14 bases are a match to TRBD2. The CDR3 length is 17 residues. Germline V gene data show CDR1 as KGHDR and CDR2 as SFDVKD. The V gene end was trimmed by 5 bases and the J gene end by 4 bases; junction bases not matched to a gene: 5. The CDR3 bases are TGTGCCACCAGTGCCTTAGGACTAGCGGGAGGCACCGGGGAGCTGTTTTTT. This translates into CATSALGLAGGTGELFF.

The chain uses TRBV5-6 and TRBJ1-2; the D is unclear. Germline CDR1 is SGHDT and CDR2 is YYEEEE. The ends were cut back, 5 bases at V and 7 bases at J, with 9 bases in the middle. This CDR3 spans 11 amino acids. DNA of the CDR3: TGTGCCAGCAGACGAAGAGGTGGCTACACCTTC. Protein: CASRRRGGYTF.

J is TRBJ2-3 and V is TRBV7-2; TRBD2 agrees at 7 bases. The V segment lost 8 bases and the J segment 6 bases; nucleotides outside the gene matches: 5. The CDR3 contains 12 residues. The germline gives CDR1 SGHTA, CDR2 FQGNSA. The CDR3 here is CASQSRGDTQYF. The DNA of the CDR3 is TGTGCCAGCCAATCGCGGGGGGATACGCAGTATTTT. Complete variable domain (other parts from reference TRBV7-2 and TRBJ2-3): GAGVSQSPSNKVTEKGKDVELRCDPISGHTALYWYRQSLGQGLEFLIYFQGNSAPDKSGLPSDRFSAERTGGSVSTLTIQRTQQEDSAVYLCASQSRGDTQYFGPGTRLTVL.

This chain connects TRBV30 to TRBJ1-5; 9 positions agree with TRBD1. In germline, CDR1 is GTSNPN, CDR2 SVGIG (reference sequence). J lost 3 bases, V lost 5 bases, and 2 bases had no gene match. This CDR3 comprises 13 residues. CDR3 amino acids: CAWGDRANQPQHF. In DNA, the CDR3 is TGTGCCTGGGGGGACAGGGCCAATCAGCCCCAGCATTTT.

In its sample, this clonotype was seen many times. The rearrangement joins TRBV20-1 to TRBJ2-7; 7 nucleotides agree with TRBD2. V lost 3 bases to trimming and J lost 2 bases; unmatched junction nucleotides: 4. The length of the CDR3 is 13 residues. Germline CDR1 is DFQATT and CDR2 is SNEGSKA (reference sequence). The CDR3 sequence: CSARGGRAYEQYF. Here the CDR3 DNA reads TGCAGTGCTAGGGGAGGGAGGGCCTACGAGCAGTACTTC.

This clonotype appeared many times. The chain joins TRBV7-8 to TRBJ2-7, with D possibly matching TRBD2 (6 bases). This CDR3 is built from 17 residues. Trimming removed 5 bases at V and 4 bases at J, with 24 bases between. Germline V gene data show CDR1 as SGHVS and CDR2 as FQNEAQ. This CDR3 reads CASSARRIGSRSYEQYF. CDR3 DNA: TGTGCCAGCAGCGCCCGCCGGATCGGGAGCCGGTCTTACGAGCAGTACTTC.

This clonotype has a single count. This sequence joins TRBV9 and TRBJ1-2, with 9 bases aligning to TRBD1. There are 16 residues in the CDR3. Germline V CDR1 and CDR2: SGDLS, YYNGEE. The junction had 8 bases not matched to a gene; V was cut back by 2 bases and J by 3 bases. This CDR3 reads CASSVGTGWKDYGYTF. The CDR3 DNA reads TGTGCCAGCAGCGTCGGGACAGGGTGGAAGGACTATGGCTACACCTTC.

The chain joins TRBV7-2 to TRBJ2-7; D is unclear. The CDR3 totals 16 residues. Trimming removed 5 bases at V and 2 bases at J, with 19 bases between. CDR1 and CDR2 (germline): SGHTA, FQGNSA. CDR3 region: CASSKDPGGLTYEQYF. CDR3 in DNA: TGTGCCAGCAGCAAGGATCCGGGCGGATTGACCTACGAGCAGTACTTC. Full variable domain (rest looked up from reference TRBV7-2 and TRBJ2-7): GAGVSQSPSNKVTEKGKDVELRCDPISGHTALYWYRQSLGQGLEFLIYFQGNSAPDKSGLPSDRFSAERTGGSVSTLTIQRTQQEDSAVYLCASSKDPGGLTYEQYFGPGTRLTVT.

The table lists this clonotype with a few counts. The V and J genes are TRBV7-2 and TRBJ2-7; 10 positions match TRBD2. The CDR3 contains 17 residues. Germline CDR1 reads SGHTA; CDR2 reads FQGNSA. The junction had 9 bases not matched to a gene; V was cut back by 2 bases and J by 2 bases. The CDR3 loop is CASSLSLAGVVAYEQYF. The CDR3, as DNA: TGTGCCAGCAGCTTAAGTCTAGCGGGAGTAGTTGCCTACGAGCAGTACTTC.